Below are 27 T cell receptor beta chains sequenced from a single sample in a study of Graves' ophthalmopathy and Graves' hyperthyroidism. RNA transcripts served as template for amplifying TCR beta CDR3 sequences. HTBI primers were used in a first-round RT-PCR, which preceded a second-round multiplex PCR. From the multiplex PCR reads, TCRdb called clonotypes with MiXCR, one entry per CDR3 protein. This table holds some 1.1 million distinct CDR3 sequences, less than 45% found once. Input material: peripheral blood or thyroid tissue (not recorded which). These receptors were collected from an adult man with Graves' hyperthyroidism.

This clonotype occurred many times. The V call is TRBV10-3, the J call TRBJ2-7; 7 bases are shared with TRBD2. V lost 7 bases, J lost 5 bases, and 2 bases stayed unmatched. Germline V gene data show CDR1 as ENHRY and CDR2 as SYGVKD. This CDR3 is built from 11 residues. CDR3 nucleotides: TGTGCCATCATGGGAGGGCACGAGCAGTACTTC. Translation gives CAIMGGHEQYF.

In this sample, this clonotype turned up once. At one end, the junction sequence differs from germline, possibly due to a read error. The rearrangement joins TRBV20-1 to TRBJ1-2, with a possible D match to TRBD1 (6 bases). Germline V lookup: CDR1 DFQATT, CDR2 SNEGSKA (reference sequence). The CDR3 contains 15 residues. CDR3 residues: CSARDPPRGNYGYAF. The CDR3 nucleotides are TGCAGTGCTAGAGATCCGCCCAGGGGCAACTATGGCTACGCCTTC.

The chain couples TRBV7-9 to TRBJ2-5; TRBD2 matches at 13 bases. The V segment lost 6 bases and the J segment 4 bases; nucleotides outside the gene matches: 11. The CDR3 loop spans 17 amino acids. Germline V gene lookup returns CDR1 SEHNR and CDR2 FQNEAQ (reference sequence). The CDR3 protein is CASSPGTSGKFGETQYF. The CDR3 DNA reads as TGTGCCAGCAGTCCAGGGACTAGCGGGAAGTTCGGAGAGACCCAGTACTTC.

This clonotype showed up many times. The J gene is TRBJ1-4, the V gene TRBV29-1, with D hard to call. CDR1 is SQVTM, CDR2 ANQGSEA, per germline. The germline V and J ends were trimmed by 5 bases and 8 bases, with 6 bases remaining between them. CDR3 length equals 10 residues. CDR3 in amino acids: CSVYIEKLFF. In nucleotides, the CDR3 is TGCAGCGTTTACATCGAAAAACTGTTTTTT. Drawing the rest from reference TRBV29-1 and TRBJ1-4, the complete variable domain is SAVISQKPSRDICQRGTSLTIQCQVDSQVTMMFWYRQQPGQSLTLIATANQGSEATYESGFVIDKFPISRPNLTFSTLTVSNMSPEDSSIYLCSVYIEKLFFGSGTQLSVL.

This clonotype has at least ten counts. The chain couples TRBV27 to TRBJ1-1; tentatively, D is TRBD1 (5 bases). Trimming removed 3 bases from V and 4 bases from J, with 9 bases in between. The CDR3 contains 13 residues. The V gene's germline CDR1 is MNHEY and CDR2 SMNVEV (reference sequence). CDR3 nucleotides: TGTGCCAGCAGTTTGTCCAGGGCCACTGAAGCTTTCTTT. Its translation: CASSLSRATEAFF.

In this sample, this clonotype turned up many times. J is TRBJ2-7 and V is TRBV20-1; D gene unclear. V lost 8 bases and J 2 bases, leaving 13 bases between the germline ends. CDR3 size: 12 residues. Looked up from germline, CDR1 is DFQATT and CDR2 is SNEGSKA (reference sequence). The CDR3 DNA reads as TGCAGTTACAGAAGTGAGGCCTACGAGCAGTACTTC. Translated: CSYRSEAYEQYF.

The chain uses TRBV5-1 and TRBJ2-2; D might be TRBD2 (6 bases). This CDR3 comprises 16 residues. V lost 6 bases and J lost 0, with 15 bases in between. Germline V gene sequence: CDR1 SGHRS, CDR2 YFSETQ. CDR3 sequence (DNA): TGCGCCAGCAACAACCAGGGACTCGCGAACACCGGGGAGCTGTTTTTT. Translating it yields CASNNQGLANTGELFF.

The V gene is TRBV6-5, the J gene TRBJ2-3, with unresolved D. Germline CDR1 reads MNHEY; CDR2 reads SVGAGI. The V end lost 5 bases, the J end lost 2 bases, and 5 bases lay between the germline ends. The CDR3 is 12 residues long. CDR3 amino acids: CASSTNTDTQYF. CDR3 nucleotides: TGTGCCAGCAGTACCAACACAGATACGCAGTATTTT.

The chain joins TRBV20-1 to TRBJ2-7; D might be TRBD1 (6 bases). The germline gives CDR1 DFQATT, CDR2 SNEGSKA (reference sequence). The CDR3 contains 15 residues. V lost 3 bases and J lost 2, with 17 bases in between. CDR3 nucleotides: TGCAGTGCTAGCTCTAGTTACAGGGCGGCCTACGAGCAGTACTTC. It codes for CSASSSYRAAYEQYF.

The CDR3 here is CASSLQLGTEAFF. CDR3 sequence (DNA): TGTGCCAGCAGCCTACAGCTAGGGACTGAAGCTTTCTTT. J is TRBJ1-1 and V is TRBV5-6; D ambiguous. CDR1 and CDR2 from the germline V gene are SGHDT and YYEEEE. Trimming removed 4 bases at V and 5 bases at J, with 12 bases between. The CDR3 has 13 amino acids.

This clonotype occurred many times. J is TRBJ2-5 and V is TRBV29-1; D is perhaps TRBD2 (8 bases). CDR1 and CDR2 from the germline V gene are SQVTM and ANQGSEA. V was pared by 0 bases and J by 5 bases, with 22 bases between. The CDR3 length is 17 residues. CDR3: CSVEELGSTGTRETQYF. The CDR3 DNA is TGCAGCGTTGAAGAACTGGGGTCGACAGGGACTAGGGAGACCCAGTACTTC.

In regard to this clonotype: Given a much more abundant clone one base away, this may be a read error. CDR3 DNA: TGTGCCAGCGGTTTTGGGGGCAGTACCAATCAGCCCCAGCATTTT. Translation: CASGFGGSTNQPQHF. V and J are TRBV12-3 or TRBV12-4 and TRBJ1-5; a possible D gene is TRBD1 (6 bases). This CDR3 spans 15 amino acids.

As DNA, the CDR3 is TGTGCCAGACAGAGACAGGGGTATTCACCCCTCCACTTT. Its translation: CARQRQGYSPLHF. V and J are TRBV25-1 and TRBJ1-6, with 8 positions matching TRBD1. The CDR3 contains 13 residues. V dropped 9 bases and J dropped 8; count of bases not matched to a gene: 6. Germline CDR1 is MGHDK and CDR2 is SYGVNS. The variable domain in full, with the rest retrieved from reference TRBV25-1 and TRBJ1-6, is EADIYQTPRYLVIGTGKKITLECSQTMGHDKMYWYQQDPGMELHLIHYSYGVNSTEKGDLSSESTVSRIRTEHFPLTLESARPSHTSQYLCARQRQGYSPLHFGNGTRLTVT.

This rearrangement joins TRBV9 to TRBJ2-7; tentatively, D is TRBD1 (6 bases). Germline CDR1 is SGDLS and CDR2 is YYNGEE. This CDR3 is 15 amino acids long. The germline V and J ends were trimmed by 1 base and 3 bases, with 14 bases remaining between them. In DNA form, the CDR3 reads TGTGCCAGCAGCGTAAACAGCCAGGGGAACTACGAGCAGTACTTC. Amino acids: CASSVNSQGNYEQYF.

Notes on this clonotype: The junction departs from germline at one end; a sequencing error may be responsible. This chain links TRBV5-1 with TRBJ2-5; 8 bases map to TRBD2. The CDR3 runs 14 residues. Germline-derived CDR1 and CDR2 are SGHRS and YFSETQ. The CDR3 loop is CASGLRAGEGTQYF. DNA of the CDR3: TGCGCCAGCGGCTTAAGAGCGGGAGAAGGGACCCAGTACTTC.

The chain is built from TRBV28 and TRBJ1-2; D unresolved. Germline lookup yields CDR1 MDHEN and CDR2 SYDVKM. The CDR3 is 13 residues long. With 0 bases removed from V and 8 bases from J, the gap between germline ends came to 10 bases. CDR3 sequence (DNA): TGTGCCAGCAGTTTATGGAGGGTAGAAGGCTACACCTTC. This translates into CASSLWRVEGYTF.

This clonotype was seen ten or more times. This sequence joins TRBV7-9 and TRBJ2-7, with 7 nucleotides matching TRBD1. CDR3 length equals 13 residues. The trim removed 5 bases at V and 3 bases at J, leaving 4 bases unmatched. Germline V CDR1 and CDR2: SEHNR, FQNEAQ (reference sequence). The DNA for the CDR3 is TGTGCCAGCAGCCATGGGGACAGCTACGAGCAGTACTTC. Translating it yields CASSHGDSYEQYF.

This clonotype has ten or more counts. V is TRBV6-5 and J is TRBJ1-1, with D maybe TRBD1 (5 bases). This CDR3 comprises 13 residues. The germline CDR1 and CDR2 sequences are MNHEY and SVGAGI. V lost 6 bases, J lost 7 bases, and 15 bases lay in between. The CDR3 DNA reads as TGTGCCAGCAGCCTTTACGACAGACGTGAAGCTTTCTTT. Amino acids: CASSLYDRREAFF.

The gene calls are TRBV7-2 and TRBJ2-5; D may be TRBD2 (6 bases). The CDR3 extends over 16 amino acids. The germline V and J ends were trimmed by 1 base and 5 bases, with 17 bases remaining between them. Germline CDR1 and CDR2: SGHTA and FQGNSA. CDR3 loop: CASSLVASEFGETQYF. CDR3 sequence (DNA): TGTGCCAGCAGCTTAGTCGCTAGCGAGTTCGGGGAGACCCAGTACTTC.

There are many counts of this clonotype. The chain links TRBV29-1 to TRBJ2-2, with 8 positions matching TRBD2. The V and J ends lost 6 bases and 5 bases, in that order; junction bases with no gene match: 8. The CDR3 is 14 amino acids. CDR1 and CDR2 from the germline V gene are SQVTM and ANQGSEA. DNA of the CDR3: TGCAGCGTGGCCTTGAGCGGGAGTACCGGGGAGCTGTTTTTT. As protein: CSVALSGSTGELFF.

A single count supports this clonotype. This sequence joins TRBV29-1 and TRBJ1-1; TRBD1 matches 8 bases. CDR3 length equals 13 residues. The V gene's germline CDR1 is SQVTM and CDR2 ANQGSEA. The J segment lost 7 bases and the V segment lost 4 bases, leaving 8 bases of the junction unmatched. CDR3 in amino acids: CSVATGQVFEAFF. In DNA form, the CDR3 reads TGCAGCGTTGCTACGGGACAGGTGTTTGAAGCTTTCTTT.

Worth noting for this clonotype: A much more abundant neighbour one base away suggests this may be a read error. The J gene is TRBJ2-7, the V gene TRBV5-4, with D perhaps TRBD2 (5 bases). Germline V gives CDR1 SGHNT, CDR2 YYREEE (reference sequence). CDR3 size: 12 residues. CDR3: CVSGTNSYEQYF. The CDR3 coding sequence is TGTGTCAGCGGAACTAACTCCTACGAGCAGTACTTC.

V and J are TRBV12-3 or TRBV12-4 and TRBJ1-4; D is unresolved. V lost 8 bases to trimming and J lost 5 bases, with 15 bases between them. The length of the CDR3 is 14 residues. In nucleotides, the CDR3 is TGTGCCAGCGCCCGAAGAAGATTCAATGAAAAACTGTTTTTT. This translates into CASARRRFNEKLFF.

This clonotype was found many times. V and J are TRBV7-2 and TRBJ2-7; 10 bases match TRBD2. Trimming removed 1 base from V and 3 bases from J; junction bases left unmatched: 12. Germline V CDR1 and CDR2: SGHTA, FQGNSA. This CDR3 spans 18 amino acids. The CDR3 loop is CASSLGLAGASANYEQYF. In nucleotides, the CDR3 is TGTGCCAGCAGCTTAGGGCTAGCGGGGGCCTCTGCGAACTACGAGCAGTACTTC.

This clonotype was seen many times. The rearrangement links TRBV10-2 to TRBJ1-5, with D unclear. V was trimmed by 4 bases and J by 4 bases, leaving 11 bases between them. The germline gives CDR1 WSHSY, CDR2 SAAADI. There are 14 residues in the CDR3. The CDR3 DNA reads TGCGCCAGCAGTGTTGAGGGAAGGAATCAGCCCCAGCATTTT. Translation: CASSVEGRNQPQHF.

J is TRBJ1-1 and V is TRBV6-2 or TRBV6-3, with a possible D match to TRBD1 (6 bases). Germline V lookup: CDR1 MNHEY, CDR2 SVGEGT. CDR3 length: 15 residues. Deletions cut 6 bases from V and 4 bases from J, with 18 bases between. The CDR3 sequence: CASRPSEEGGTEAFF. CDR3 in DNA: TGTGCCAGCAGACCGAGCGAGGAGGGGGGCACTGAAGCTTTCTTT.

CDR3 DNA: TGTGCCACCAGAAGACAGGGGGGTAGCAATCAGCCCCAGCATTTT. Its protein product is CATRRQGGSNQPQHF. V is TRBV24-1 and J is TRBJ1-5; 9 nucleotides agree with TRBD1. The CDR3 runs 15 residues. Trimming removed 7 bases from V and 0 bases from J; junction bases left unmatched: 3. Germline V gene sequence: CDR1 KGHDR, CDR2 SFDVKD.